This T cell receptor beta chain was sequenced during a study of a mutant IDH1 vaccine in newly diagnosed glioma. Study summary: Commencement of vaccination occurred 4-6 weeks following radiotherapy alone, or concurrently with temozolomide cycles.

TCRdb keeps only in-frame clones here, not all; method: immunoSEQ multiplex PCR. The table records approximately 57,000 clones, 80% to 90% of them present only once. Concerning this clone itself: Its antigen remains unidentified.

Time point defined: week 23, last vaccination. Doses comprised 300 ug of mutant IDH1 20-mer peptide each, plus topical imiquimod. Germline V lookup: CDR1 SGHAT, CDR2 FQNNGV. Losses at the gene ends were 4 bases for V and 0 bases for J; bases not matched to a gene: 7. The CDR3 runs to 17 residues. The specimen was PBMCs, collected from a glioma patient whose treatment included an IDH1 peptide vaccine. The clonotype originates from a woman aged 35 to 49 with glioma. Some clones in this sample may be carry-over from other donors' samples. The chain is built from TRBV11-2 and TRBJ2-4, with 9 bases lining up with TRBD1. CDR3 in amino acids: CASSSLRDREAKNIQYF. The CDR3 DNA sequence: TGTGCCAGCAGCTCCTTGCGGGACAGGGAAGCCAAAAACATTCAGTACTTC.